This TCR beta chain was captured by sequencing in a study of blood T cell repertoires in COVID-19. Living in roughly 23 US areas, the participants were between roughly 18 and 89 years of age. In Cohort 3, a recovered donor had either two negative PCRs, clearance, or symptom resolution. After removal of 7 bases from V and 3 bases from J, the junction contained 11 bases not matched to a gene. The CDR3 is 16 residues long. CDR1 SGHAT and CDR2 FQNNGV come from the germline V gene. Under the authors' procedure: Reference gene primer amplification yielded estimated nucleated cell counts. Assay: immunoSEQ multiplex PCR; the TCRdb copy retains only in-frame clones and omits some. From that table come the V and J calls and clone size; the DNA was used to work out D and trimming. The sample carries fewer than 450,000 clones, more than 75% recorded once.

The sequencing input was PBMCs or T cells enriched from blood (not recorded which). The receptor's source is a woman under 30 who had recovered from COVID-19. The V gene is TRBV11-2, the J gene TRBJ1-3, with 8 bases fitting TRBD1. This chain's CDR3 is CASINSRRGLGNTIYF. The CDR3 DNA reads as TGTGCCAGCATCAACTCGCGCAGGGGGCTTGGAAACACCATATATTTT.